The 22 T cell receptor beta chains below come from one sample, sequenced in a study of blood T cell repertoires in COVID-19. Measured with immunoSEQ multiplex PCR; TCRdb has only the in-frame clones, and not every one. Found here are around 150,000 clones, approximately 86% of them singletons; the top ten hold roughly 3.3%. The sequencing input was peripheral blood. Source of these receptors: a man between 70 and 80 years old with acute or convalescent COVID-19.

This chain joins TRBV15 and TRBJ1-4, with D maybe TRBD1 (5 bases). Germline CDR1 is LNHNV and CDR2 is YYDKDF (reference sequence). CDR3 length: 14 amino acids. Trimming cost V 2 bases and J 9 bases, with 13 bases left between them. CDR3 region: CATSRRGLFQKLFF. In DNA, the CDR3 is TGTGCCACCAGCAGAAGGGGACTATTTCAAAAACTGTTTTTT. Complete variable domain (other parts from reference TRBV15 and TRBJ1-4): DAMVIQNPRYQVTQFGKPVTLSCSQTLNHNVMYWYQQKSSQAPKLLFHYYDKDFNNEADTPDNFQSRRPNTSFCFLDIRSPGLGDTAMYLCATSRRGLFQKLFFGSGTQLSVL.

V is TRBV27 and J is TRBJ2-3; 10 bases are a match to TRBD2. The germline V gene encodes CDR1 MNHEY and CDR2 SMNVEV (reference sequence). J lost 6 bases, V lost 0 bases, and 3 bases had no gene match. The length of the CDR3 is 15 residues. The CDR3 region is CASSLSGTSVDTQYF. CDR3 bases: TGTGCCAGCAGTTTATCCGGGACTAGCGTGGATACGCAGTATTTT.

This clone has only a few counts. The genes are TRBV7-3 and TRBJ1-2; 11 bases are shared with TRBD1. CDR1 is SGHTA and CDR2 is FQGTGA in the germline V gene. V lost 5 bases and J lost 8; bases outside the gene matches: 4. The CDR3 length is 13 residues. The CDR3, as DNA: TGTGCCAGCAGCCTTGGGACAGGGGGAGGCTACACCTTC. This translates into CASSLGTGGGYTF.

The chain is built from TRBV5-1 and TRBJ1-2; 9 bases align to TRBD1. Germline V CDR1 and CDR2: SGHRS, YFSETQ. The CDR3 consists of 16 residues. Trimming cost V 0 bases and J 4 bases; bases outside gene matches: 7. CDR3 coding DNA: TGCGCCAGCAGCTTGGAGCCGGGACAGGGTCCCTATGGCTACACCTTC. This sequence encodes CASSLEPGQGPYGYTF.

The CDR3 nucleotides are TGTGCCAGCAGTACGCCGAGCGGGAGGGCCTACGAGCAGTACTTC. This encodes CASSTPSGRAYEQYF. V gene TRBV28 combines with J gene TRBJ2-7; 10 positions agree with TRBD2. V gave up 5 bases and J gave up 2 bases; unmatched junction bases: 6. This CDR3 contains 15 residues. Germline V gives CDR1 MDHEN, CDR2 SYDVKM.

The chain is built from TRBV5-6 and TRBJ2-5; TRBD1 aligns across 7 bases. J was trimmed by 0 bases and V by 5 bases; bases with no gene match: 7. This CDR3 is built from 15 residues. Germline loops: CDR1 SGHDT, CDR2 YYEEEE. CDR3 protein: CASRHDREYQETQYF. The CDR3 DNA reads TGTGCCAGCAGACATGACAGGGAGTACCAAGAGACCCAGTACTTC.

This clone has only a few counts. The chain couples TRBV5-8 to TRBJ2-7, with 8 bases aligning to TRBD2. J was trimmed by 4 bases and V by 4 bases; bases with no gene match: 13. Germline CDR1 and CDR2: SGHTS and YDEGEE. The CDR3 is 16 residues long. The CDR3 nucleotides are TGTGCCAGCAGCACACCCTTAAGCGGGAGTAGGTACGAGCAGTACTTC. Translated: CASSTPLSGSRYEQYF.

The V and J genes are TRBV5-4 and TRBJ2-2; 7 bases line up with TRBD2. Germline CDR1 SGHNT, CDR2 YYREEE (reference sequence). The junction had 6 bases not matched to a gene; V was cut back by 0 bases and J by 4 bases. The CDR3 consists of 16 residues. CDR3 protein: CASSLEGGRFTGELFF. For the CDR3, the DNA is TGTGCCAGCAGCTTGGAGGGCGGGAGATTCACCGGGGAGCTGTTTTTT.

CDR3 amino acids: CASSLGQGFGEQYF. The CDR3 nucleotides are TGTGCCAGCTCACTGGGACAGGGTTTTGGCGAGCAGTACTTC. V usage is TRBV18 and J usage is TRBJ2-7; 9 bases are a match to TRBD1. The length of the CDR3 is 14 residues. After removal of 4 bases from V and 6 bases from J, the junction contained 7 bases not matched to a gene. In germline, CDR1 is KGHSH, CDR2 LQKENI.

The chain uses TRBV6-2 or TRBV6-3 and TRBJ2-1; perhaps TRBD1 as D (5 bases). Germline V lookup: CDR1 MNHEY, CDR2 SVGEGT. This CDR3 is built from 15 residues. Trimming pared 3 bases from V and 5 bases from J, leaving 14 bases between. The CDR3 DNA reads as TGTGCCAGCAGTTATGCCAGGGCCGCGGACAATGAGCAGTTCTTC. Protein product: CASSYARAADNEQFF.

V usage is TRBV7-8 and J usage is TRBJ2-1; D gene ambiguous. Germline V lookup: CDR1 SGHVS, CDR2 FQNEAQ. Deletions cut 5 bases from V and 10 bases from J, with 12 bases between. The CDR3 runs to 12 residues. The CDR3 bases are TGTGCCAGCAGCAACGAGAGGCTCGAGCAGTTCTTC. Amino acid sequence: CASSNERLEQFF.

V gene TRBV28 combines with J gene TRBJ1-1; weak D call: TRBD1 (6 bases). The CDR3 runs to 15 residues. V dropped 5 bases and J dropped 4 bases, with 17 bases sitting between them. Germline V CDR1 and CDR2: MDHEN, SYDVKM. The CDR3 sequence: CASSRITGFITEAFF. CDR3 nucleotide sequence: TGTGCCAGCAGTCGAATTACAGGGTTTATCACTGAAGCTTTCTTT.

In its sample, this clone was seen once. This CDR3 reads CSVVKLRETQYEQYF. CDR3 bases: TGCAGCGTTGTGAAGCTGCGGGAGACTCAATACGAGCAGTACTTC. The chain uses TRBV29-1 and TRBJ2-7; 7 bases are a match to TRBD2. This CDR3 is 15 amino acids long. Germline values: CDR1 SQVTM, CDR2 ANQGSEA. With 4 bases clipped from V and 4 bases from J, the junction kept 13 bases outside the gene matches.

For the CDR3, the DNA is TGTGCCAGCAGCTTAGGTTTCCCACAGAATTCACCCCTCCACTTT. Its translation is CASSLGFPQNSPLHF. The chain combines TRBV5-6 with TRBJ1-6; no definite D call. Germline-derived CDR1 and CDR2 are SGHDT and YYEEEE. The V end was cut by 2 bases, the J end by 7 bases, with 13 bases between. This CDR3 contains 15 residues.

In DNA, the CDR3 is TGTGCCAGCAGCTTGATAACAGGGGAAGAGACCCAGTACTTC. Encoded protein: CASSLITGEETQYF. The J gene is TRBJ2-5, the V gene TRBV5-6, with 7 nucleotides matching TRBD1. The J segment lost 3 bases and the V segment lost 1 base, leaving 3 bases of the junction unmatched. The V gene's germline CDR1 is SGHDT and CDR2 YYEEEE. The CDR3 extends over 14 amino acids.

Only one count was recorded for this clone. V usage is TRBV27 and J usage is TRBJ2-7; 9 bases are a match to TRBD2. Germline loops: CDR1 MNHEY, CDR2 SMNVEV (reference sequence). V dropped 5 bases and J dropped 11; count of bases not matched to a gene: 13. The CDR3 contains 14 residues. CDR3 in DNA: TGTGCCAGCAGTCCTCGGGGTAGCGGGAGTTCTGAGTACTTC. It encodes CASSPRGSGSSEYF.

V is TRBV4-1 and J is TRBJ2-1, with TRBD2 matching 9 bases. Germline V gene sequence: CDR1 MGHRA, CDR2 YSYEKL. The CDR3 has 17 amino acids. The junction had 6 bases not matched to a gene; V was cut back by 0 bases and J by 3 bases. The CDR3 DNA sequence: TGCGCCAGCAGCCAAGAGTTAGCGGGAGCCCGCTACAATGAGCAGTTCTTC. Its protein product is CASSQELAGARYNEQFF.

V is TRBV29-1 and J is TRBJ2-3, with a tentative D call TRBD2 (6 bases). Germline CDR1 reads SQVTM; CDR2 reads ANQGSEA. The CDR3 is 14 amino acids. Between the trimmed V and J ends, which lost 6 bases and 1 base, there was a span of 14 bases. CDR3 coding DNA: TGCAGCGTCGGAGTGGCTAGCGGCACAGATACGCAGTATTTT. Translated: CSVGVASGTDTQYF.

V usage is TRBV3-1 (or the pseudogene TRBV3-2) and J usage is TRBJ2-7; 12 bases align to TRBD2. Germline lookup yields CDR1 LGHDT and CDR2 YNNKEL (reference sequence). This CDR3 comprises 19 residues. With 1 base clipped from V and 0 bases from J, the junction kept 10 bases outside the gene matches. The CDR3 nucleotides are TGTGCCAGCAGCCAAGGACTAGGACTAGCGGGATTAAGCTCCTACGAGCAGTACTTC. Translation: CASSQGLGLAGLSSYEQYF.

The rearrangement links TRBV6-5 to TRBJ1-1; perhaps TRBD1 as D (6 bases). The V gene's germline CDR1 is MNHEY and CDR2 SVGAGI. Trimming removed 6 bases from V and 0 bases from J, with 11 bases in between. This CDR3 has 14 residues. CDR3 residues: CASRADRLNTEAFF. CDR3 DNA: TGTGCCAGCAGGGCCGACAGGCTGAACACTGAAGCTTTCTTT.

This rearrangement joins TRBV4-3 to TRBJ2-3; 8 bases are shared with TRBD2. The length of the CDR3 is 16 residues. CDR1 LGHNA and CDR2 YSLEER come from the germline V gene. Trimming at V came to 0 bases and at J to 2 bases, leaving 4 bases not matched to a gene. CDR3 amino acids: CASSQDSSGFTDTQYF. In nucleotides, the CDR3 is TGCGCCAGCAGCCAAGACTCTAGCGGGTTCACAGATACGCAGTATTTT.

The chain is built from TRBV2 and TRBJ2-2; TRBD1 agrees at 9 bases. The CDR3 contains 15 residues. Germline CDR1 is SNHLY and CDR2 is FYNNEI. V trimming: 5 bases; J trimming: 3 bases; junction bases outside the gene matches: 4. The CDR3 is CASSQDRGYTGELFF. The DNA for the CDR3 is TGTGCCAGCAGTCAGGACAGGGGATACACCGGGGAGCTGTTTTTT.